The entry below gives a single TCR beta chain sequence along with its context. Trimming took 8 bases from V and 3 from J, leaving 14 bases between them. Per germline, CDR1 WSHSY and CDR2 SAAADI. The CDR3 totals 14 residues. This sample stems from a study of blood T cell repertoires in COVID-19. The data were produced by immunoSEQ multiplex PCR, yet TCRdb's version contains in-frame clones alone and is incomplete. The sample shows roughly 360,000 clones, more than 75% of them seen only once. Recruits, aged about 18 to 100 years, lived in 24 US areas. The sequence came from a woman between 25 and 40 years old with acute COVID-19. The chain joins TRBV10-2 to TRBJ2-1, with D perhaps TRBD2 (5 bases). Specimen: PBMCs or T cells enriched from blood (not recorded which). The CDR3 bases are TGCGCCAGCGGATGGGGAGAGAACTACAATGAGCAGTTCTTC. It yields the protein CASGWGENYNEQFF.